One sample yielded the 7 T cell receptor beta chains listed below, sequenced in a study of cytomegalovirus exposure and HLA in healthy donors. The PCR employed 60 Vbeta primers together with 13 Jbeta primers. The method was immunoSEQ multiplex PCR; TCRdb's version includes in-frame clones alone and lacks a portion of them. This sample has tens of thousands of clones, with 65% to 70% found just once. The sequenced sample was PBMCs. These receptors were taken from a man aged 35 to 55 in good health and CMV-seropositive.

This clone has a handful of counts. The genes are TRBV10-3 and TRBJ1-2; TRBD1 matches at 7 bases. CDR1 ENHRY and CDR2 SYGVKD come from the germline V gene. The CDR3 is 14 amino acids. J was trimmed by 2 bases and V by 6 bases; bases with no gene match: 6. In DNA form, the CDR3 reads TGTGCCATCAGATTGACAGGGAGCAACTATGGCTACACCTTC. This gives the protein CAIRLTGSNYGYTF.

The chain is built from TRBV7-2 and TRBJ2-2; 11 bases agree with TRBD2. V was clipped by 8 bases and J by 2 bases; unmatched bases: 7. CDR3 size: 16 residues. Germline V lookup: CDR1 SGHTA, CDR2 FQGNSA. This chain's CDR3 is CASARSGGENTGELFF. CDR3 nucleotides: TGTGCCAGCGCCCGTAGCGGGGGGGAAAACACCGGGGAGCTGTTTTTT.

The rearrangement uses TRBV18 and TRBJ2-2; tentatively, D is TRBD1 (6 bases). The CDR3 covers 14 residues. Germline assignment: CDR1 KGHSH and CDR2 LQKENI. With 3 bases removed from V and 4 bases from J, the gap between germline ends came to 9 bases. The CDR3, as DNA: TGTGCCAGCTCACCTAACAGGGCCACCGGGGAGCTGTTTTTT. It yields the protein CASSPNRATGELFF. Full variable domain (missing parts from reference TRBV18 and TRBJ2-2): NAGVMQNPRHLVRRRGQEARLRCSPMKGHSHVYWYRQLPEEGLKFMVYLQKENIIDESGMPKERFSAEFPKEGPSILRIQQVVRGDSAAYFCASSPNRATGELFFGEGSRLTVL.

The V call is TRBV25-1, the J call TRBJ2-2; the D is unclear. CDR3 length: 14 amino acids. Germline-derived CDR1 and CDR2 are MGHDK and SYGVNS. V lost 11 bases, J lost 4 bases, and 17 bases lay in between. CDR3 nucleotide sequence: TGTGCCTCCAGTGAATTTTTAGCCACCGGGGAGCTGTTTTTT. Its translation is CASSEFLATGELFF. The complete variable domain, with remaining parts taken from reference TRBV25-1 and TRBJ2-2, reads EADIYQTPRYLVIGTGKKITLECSQTMGHDKMYWYQQDPGMELHLIHYSYGVNSTEKGDLSSESTVSRIRTEHFPLTLESARPSHTSQYLCASSEFLATGELFFGEGSRLTVL.

V gene TRBV5-1 combines with J gene TRBJ1-1; D unclear. V was pared by 3 bases and J by 1 base, with 10 bases between. Germline V CDR1 and CDR2: SGHRS, YFSETQ. CDR3 length: 14 amino acids. The DNA for the CDR3 is TGCGCCAGCAGCTCCCAGTCGGGGAACACTGAAGCTTTCTTT. This encodes CASSSQSGNTEAFF.

The V and J genes are TRBV6-5 and TRBJ2-3, with D possibly matching TRBD2 (6 bases). There are 16 residues in the CDR3. The V gene's germline CDR1 is MNHEY and CDR2 SVGAGI. V was clipped by 2 bases and J by 0 bases, with 12 bases between them. In nucleotides, the CDR3 is TGTGCCAGCAGTTACGGGCGGGGTACTAGCACAGATACGCAGTATTTT. This sequence encodes CASSYGRGTSTDTQYF.

The chain employs TRBV7-2 and TRBJ1-2; possible D gene TRBD1, 6 bases. The CDR3 has 14 residues. V was shortened by 6 bases and J by 3 bases, with 14 bases between the two germline ends. Germline V gene data show CDR1 as SGHTA and CDR2 as FQGNSA. The CDR3 DNA reads TGTGCCAGCAGGGGGGCCGGGACCGACTATGGCTACACCTTC. Encoded protein: CASRGAGTDYGYTF.